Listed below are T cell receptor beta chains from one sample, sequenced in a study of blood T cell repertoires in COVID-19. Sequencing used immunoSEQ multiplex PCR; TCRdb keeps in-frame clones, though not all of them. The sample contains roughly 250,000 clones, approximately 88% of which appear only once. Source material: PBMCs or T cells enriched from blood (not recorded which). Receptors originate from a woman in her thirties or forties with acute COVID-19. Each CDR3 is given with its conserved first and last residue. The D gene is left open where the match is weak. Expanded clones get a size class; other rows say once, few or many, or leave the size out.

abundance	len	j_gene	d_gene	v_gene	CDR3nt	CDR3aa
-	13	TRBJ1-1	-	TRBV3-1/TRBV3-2	TGTGCCAGCAGCGTACAGGGGAACACTGAAGCTTTCTTT	CASSVQGNTEAFF
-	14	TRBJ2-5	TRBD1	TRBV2	TGTGCCAGCAGTGGGGACAGGGGATCTGGGACCCAGTACTTC	CASSGDRGSGTQYF
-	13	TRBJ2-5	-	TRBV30	TGTGCCTCACAATTCGGGGGAAAAGAGACCCAGTACTTC	CASQFGGKETQYF
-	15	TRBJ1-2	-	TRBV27	TGTGCCAGCAGTGCAAAGACAGCAGCTAACTATGGCTACACCTTC	CASSAKTAANYGYTF
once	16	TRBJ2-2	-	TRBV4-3	TGCGCCAGCAGCCAAATCACAGGAGTAAACACCGGGGAGCTGTTTTTT	CASSQITGVNTGELFF
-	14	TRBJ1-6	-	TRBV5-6	TGTGCCAGCAGCTCGGGACATCACAATTCACCCCTCCACTTT	CASSSGHHNSPLHF
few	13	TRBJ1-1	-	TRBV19	TGTGCCAGTGCAGACTTTATGAACACTGAAGCTTTCTTT	CASADFMNTEAFF
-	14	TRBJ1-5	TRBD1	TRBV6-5	TGTGCCAGCAGTCCCAACAGGGGGGATCAGCCCCAGCATTTT	CASSPNRGDQPQHF
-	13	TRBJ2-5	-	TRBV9	TGTGCCAGCAGCTTGGGCCCACAAGAGACCCAGTACTTC	CASSLGPQETQYF
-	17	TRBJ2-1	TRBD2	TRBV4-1	TGCGCCAGCAGCCAAGATCTCGCGGGAGGGATTTACAATGAGCAGTTCTTC	CASSQDLAGGIYNEQFF
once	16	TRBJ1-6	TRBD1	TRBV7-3	TGTGCCAGCAGCCAAGGGAGACAGGGGGCGAATTCACCCCTCCACTTT	CASSQGRQGANSPLHF
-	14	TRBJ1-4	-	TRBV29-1	TGCAGCGTTTCCGCAGGGTGGGGTAATGAAAAACTGTTTTTT	CSVSAGWGNEKLFF
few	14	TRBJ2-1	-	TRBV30	TGTGCCTGGAGTGTACGGGGGAGACACAATGAGCAGTTCTTC	CAWSVRGRHNEQFF
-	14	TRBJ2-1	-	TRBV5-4	TGTGCCAGCAGCTTTGGGAAGGGGGGGGCGGAGCAGTTCTTC	CASSFGKGGAEQFF
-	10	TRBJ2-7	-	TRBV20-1	TGCAGTGCTAGTCCCCTCGTGCAGTACTTC	CSASPLVQYF
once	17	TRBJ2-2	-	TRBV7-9	TGTGCCATTACAGCAGGTTTTGGGAGGAACAACACCGGGGAGCTGTTTTTT	CAITAGFGRNNTGELFF
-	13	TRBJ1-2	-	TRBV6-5	TGTGCCAGCAGTTCCACGGGGATTGCTGGCTACACCTTC	CASSSTGIAGYTF
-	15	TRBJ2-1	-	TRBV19	TGTGCCAGTAAAGAATCACCGACTTACCTTAATGAGCAGTTCTTC	CASKESPTYLNEQFF
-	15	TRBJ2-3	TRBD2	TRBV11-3	TGTGCCAGCAGCCCACCCGGGACTATGACAGATACGCAGTATTTT	CASSPPGTMTDTQYF
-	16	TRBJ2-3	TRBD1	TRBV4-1	TGCGCCAGCAGCCGAGCCGGGACAGGGAGCACAGATACGCAGTATTTT	CASSRAGTGSTDTQYF
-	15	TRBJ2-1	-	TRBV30	TGTGCCTGGAGTCCAGACAGCCTCTCCTACAATGAGCAGTTCTTC	CAWSPDSLSYNEQFF
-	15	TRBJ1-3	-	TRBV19	TGTGCCAGTAGTATAGAAGGGAGTTTCGGAAACACCATATATTTT	CASSIEGSFGNTIYF
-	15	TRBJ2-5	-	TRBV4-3	TGCGCCAGCAGCCAAGATTCCCGGAGGTTGGAGACCCAGTACTTC	CASSQDSRRLETQYF
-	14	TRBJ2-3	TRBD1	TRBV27	TGTGCCAGCAGTGGGGGACAGGGAAGGGATACGCAGTATTTT	CASSGGQGRDTQYF
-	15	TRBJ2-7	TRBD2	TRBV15	TGTGCCACCAGCAGAGAAGCGGGAGGGCCTCACGAGCAGTACTTC	CATSREAGGPHEQYF
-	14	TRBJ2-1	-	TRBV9	TGTGCCAGCAGCGGGCCTAGTTTCTACAATGAGCAGTTCTTC	CASSGPSFYNEQFF
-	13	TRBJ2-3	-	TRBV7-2	TGTGCCAGCAGCTTAATCCTCACAGATACGCAGTATTTT	CASSLILTDTQYF